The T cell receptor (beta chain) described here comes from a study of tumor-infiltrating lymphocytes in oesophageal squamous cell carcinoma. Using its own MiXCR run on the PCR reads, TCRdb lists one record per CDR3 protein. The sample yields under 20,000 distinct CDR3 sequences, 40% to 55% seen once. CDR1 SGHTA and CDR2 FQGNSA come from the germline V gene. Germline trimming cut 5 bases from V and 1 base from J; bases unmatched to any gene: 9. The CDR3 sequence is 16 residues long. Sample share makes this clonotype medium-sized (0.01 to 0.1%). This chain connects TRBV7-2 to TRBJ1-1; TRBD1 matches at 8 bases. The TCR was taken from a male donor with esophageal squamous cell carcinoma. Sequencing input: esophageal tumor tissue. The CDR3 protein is CASSPGTGLGNTEAFF. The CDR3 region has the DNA TGTGCCAGCAGCCCAGGGACAGGCCTGGGGAACACTGAAGCTTTCTTT.